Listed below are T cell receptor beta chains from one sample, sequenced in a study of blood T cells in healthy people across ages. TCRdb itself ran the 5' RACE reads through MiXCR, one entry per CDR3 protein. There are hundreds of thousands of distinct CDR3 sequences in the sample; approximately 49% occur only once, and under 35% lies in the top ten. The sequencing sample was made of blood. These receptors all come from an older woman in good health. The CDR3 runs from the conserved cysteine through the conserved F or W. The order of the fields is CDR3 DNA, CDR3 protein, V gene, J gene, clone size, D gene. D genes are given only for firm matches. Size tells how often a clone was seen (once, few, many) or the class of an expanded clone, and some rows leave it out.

TGCAGTGCTAGAAGCGGGAGGGCGTCCTACGAGCAGTACTTC	CSARSGRASYEQYF	TRBV20-1	TRBJ2-7	.	TRBD2
TGTGCCACCAGCGGAACTAGTTGGGTTGGCAATGAGCAGTACTTC	CATSGTSWVGNEQYF	TRBV15	TRBJ2-5	.	.
TGTGCCAGCAACCCCACCAGCGGAGCTTACAATGAGCAGTTCTTC	CASNPTSGAYNEQFF	TRBV7-3	TRBJ2-1	.	.
TGTGCCAGCAGCGTAGAGATAACAGGGGTAGATACGCAGTATTTT	CASSVEITGVDTQYF	TRBV9	TRBJ2-3	once	TRBD1
TGTGCCAGCAGCTACATGAGGGCGGACTCTAGGAGGGTAGGGATCGATACGCAGTATTTT	CASSYMRADSRRVGIDTQYF	TRBV7-2	TRBJ2-3	few	.
TGTGCCAGCAGCTTAGCCAGCTACCTCCAAGAGACCCAGTACTTC	CASSLASYLQETQYF	TRBV7-9	TRBJ2-5	.	.
TGTGCCAGCAGACTGGGCCTGCCCACTGAAGCTTTCTTT	CASRLGLPTEAFF	TRBV7-2	TRBJ1-1	.	.
TGTGCCAGCAGCCTCCAGGTGGAGGGAGGCGCCGTAGGGACCCAGTACTTC	CASSLQVEGGAVGTQYF	TRBV4-2	TRBJ2-5	few	.
TGCGCCAGCAGCTTGGGGACTAGCGATAGCACAGATACGCAGTATTTT	CASSLGTSDSTDTQYF	TRBV5-1	TRBJ2-3	.	TRBD2
TGTGCCAGCAGCCAAGCAATGTCTGTGACTAGTAACAATGAGCAGTTCTTC	CASSQAMSVTSNNEQFF	TRBV3-1	TRBJ2-1	.	.
TGTGCCAGCAGCGTTAACAGTATCCAAGAGACCCAGTACTTC	CASSVNSIQETQYF	TRBV7-8	TRBJ2-5	.	.
TGTGCCAGCAGGGGGGCTGGTGAAAAACTGTTTTTT	CASRGAGEKLFF	TRBV28	TRBJ1-4	.	.
TGCAGTGCTAGCGGACTAGCGTTGGGAGGTGAGCAGTTCTTC	CSASGLALGGEQFF	TRBV20-1	TRBJ2-1	.	TRBD2
TGTGCCAGCACCCTTGAGAGGGGAAATTCACCCCTCCACTTT	CASTLERGNSPLHF	TRBV27	TRBJ1-6	.	.
TGCGCCAGCAGCTTGGGGAATAGCGGGAGTAGCGATGAGCAGTACTTC	CASSLGNSGSSDEQYF	TRBV5-1	TRBJ2-7	.	TRBD2
TGTGCCAGCAGCCCCTGGCAGGGTTCCTACGAGCAGTACTTC	CASSPWQGSYEQYF	TRBV7-2	TRBJ2-7	few	.
TGTGCCAGCAGCCGGCGGACTAGCGGCTCCTACAATGAGCAGTTCTTC	CASSRRTSGSYNEQFF	TRBV5-6	TRBJ2-1	.	TRBD2
TGTGCCACCAGCCCCCGGACTAGCGGGAGTGTCAATGAGCAGTTCTTC	CATSPRTSGSVNEQFF	TRBV24-1	TRBJ2-1	.	TRBD2
TGTGCCAGCAGTCTCCCGGGGGACACGGAGACCCAGTACTTC	CASSLPGDTETQYF	TRBV28	TRBJ2-5	few	.
TGCGCCAGCAGCCAAGGGTCGGGGAGGGCCTACGAGCAGTACTTC	CASSQGSGRAYEQYF	TRBV4-1	TRBJ2-7	few	TRBD2
TGCAGCGTCGGGCTTCGGGGAGGGCCGTCAGAGACCCAGTACTTC	CSVGLRGGPSETQYF	TRBV29-1	TRBJ2-5	few	TRBD2
TGTGCCAGCAGCTTAGCTAGCGGAGCCTCCTACAATGAGCAGTTCTTC	CASSLASGASYNEQFF	TRBV7-2	TRBJ2-1	.	.
TGTGCCAGCACCAGGGGGCTAAACGAGCAGTACTTC	CASTRGLNEQYF	TRBV2	TRBJ2-7	.	TRBD1
TGCAGTGCTAGAGATTTGGTAGCGGGGAACACAGATACGCAGTATTTT	CSARDLVAGNTDTQYF	TRBV20-1	TRBJ2-3	.	TRBD2
TGTGCCAGCACTCCCGGGACAGGTGTATACGAGCAGTACTTC	CASTPGTGVYEQYF	TRBV18	TRBJ2-7	many	TRBD1
TGTGCCAGCAGTTTAACAGTGGCCGGGACTCGGGACAATGAGCAGTTCTTC	CASSLTVAGTRDNEQFF	TRBV27	TRBJ2-1	few	.
TGTGCCAGCAGTAGGCAGGAGGCGACCGGGGAGCTGTTTTTT	CASSRQEATGELFF	TRBV12-3/TRBV12-4	TRBJ2-2	.	.
TGTGCCAGCAGCTTTAACCTAGGCCAAGAAAAACTGTTTTTT	CASSFNLGQEKLFF	TRBV3-1	TRBJ1-4	medium-sized	.
TGTGCCAGCAGCTTTGGGGTCCCGGGACAAGCCAACAAAGATACGCAGTATTTT	CASSFGVPGQANKDTQYF	TRBV5-4	TRBJ2-3	.	.
TGTGCCAGCAGCTTGCGAAGGGTGACCTATAATTCACCCCTCCACTTT	CASSLRRVTYNSPLHF	TRBV7-2	TRBJ1-6	few	.
TGTGCCAGCAGCTTAGGAAGGATGGAAAAACTGTTTTTT	CASSLGRMEKLFF	TRBV7-2	TRBJ1-4	.	.
TGTGCCAGCAGCCGATACGGTGCGGGATCCGGCCTGTTCTTC	CASSRYGAGSGLFF	TRBV7-6	TRBJ2-1	.	.
TGTGCCAGCACCTATAGTTACCCATATGGCTACACCTTC	CASTYSYPYGYTF	TRBV7-2	TRBJ1-2	.	.
TGTGCCAGCAGCGTAGGGGGACTAGCAAATGAGCAGTTCTTC	CASSVGGLANEQFF	TRBV9	TRBJ2-1	few	TRBD2
TGTGCCAGCAGAGGAGGAAGGGGGAATAATGAAAAACTGTTTTTT	CASRGGRGNNEKLFF	TRBV28	TRBJ1-4	.	.
TGTGCCAGCAGCCGACTAGCGGGAGGTCCTTACGAGCAGTACTTC	CASSRLAGGPYEQYF	TRBV12-3/TRBV12-4	TRBJ2-7	.	TRBD2
TGTGCCAGCAGTACTAACAGGGGACATTTCGGGAATGAGCAGTTCTTC	CASSTNRGHFGNEQFF	TRBV28	TRBJ2-1	.	TRBD1
TGTGCCAGCAGCCAAGGGTTCAACGAGGGTAGCTACGAGCAGTACTTC	CASSQGFNEGSYEQYF	TRBV4-2	TRBJ2-7	few	.
TGCAGTGCTAGAGATCCCCAGGGTCGAGAGACCCAGTACTTC	CSARDPQGRETQYF	TRBV20-1	TRBJ2-5	once	.
TGTGCCAGCAGTATCCAGGACAGGGGGGGTAGGCAGTACTTC	CASSIQDRGGRQYF	TRBV28	TRBJ2-5	.	TRBD1
TGCAGTGCTAGAGTAAGACAGAAAAGTATCGCCTTTCTGGACGAGCAGTACTTC	CSARVRQKSIAFLDEQYF	TRBV20-1	TRBJ2-7	.	.
TGTGCCAGCTCGGGACAGGGCTTCCAAGAGACCCAGTACTTC	CASSGQGFQETQYF	TRBV3-1	TRBJ2-5	.	TRBD1
TGTGCCAGTAGCCCGAAAAGGAACACTGAAGCTTTCTTT	CASSPKRNTEAFF	TRBV7-2	TRBJ1-1	.	.
TGTGCCAGCGAACGTAGCGGCACCTACAATGAGCAGTTCTTC	CASERSGTYNEQFF	TRBV6-1	TRBJ2-1	few	.
TGTGCCAGCAGCCTAAGTGGAGCTGGGACCAAAAACATTCAGTACTTC	CASSLSGAGTKNIQYF	TRBV5-6	TRBJ2-4	.	.
TGTGCCAGCAGCTTAAATTCGGGAGCTGTCGAGCAGTACTTC	CASSLNSGAVEQYF	TRBV7-9	TRBJ2-7	.	.
TGTGCCAGCAGCAACCCGAAGGACAGATTAGCCAAAAACATTCAGTACTTC	CASSNPKDRLAKNIQYF	TRBV5-4	TRBJ2-4	.	.
TGCGCCAGCAGCCAAGATCCCACTAGCGGGAGCCGGGATGAGCAGTTCTTC	CASSQDPTSGSRDEQFF	TRBV4-3	TRBJ2-1	few	TRBD2
TGTGCCAGCAGCGTAGGAAGGGCTAGCTATGGCTACACCTTC	CASSVGRASYGYTF	TRBV9	TRBJ1-2	few	.
TGTGCCAGCAGTTCCGGGACAGGCTCCTACAATGAGCAGTTCTTC	CASSSGTGSYNEQFF	TRBV2	TRBJ2-1	many	TRBD1
TGTGCCAGCAGTTACGCAGGGGACAATGAGCAGTACTTC	CASSYAGDNEQYF	TRBV27	TRBJ2-5	.	.
TGTGCCAGCAGCACGACAGGGACAGGGGTTACCCAGTACTTC	CASSTTGTGVTQYF	TRBV2	TRBJ2-5	.	TRBD1
TGCAGTGCTCCGGGACAGGGGGTTAAAGAGCAGTACTTC	CSAPGQGVKEQYF	TRBV20-1	TRBJ2-4	.	TRBD1
TGTGCCAGCACCCCCACAGGGAATAACTATGGCTACACCTTC	CASTPTGNNYGYTF	TRBV7-2	TRBJ1-2	many	.
TGTGCCAGCAGCGTAGCCGGGACAGGAAAAATCTCTGGGGCCAACGTCCTGACTTTC	CASSVAGTGKISGANVLTF	TRBV9	TRBJ2-6	.	TRBD1
TGTGCCAGCACGGGGTCTCAAGATACGCAGTATTTT	CASTGSQDTQYF	TRBV12-3/TRBV12-4	TRBJ2-3	.	.
TGTGCCAGCAGCAGACCGGGACTGACTTATCGCTACACCTTC	CASSRPGLTYRYTF	TRBV7-9	TRBJ1-2	few	.
TGTGCCAGCAGCCAACAGCTAGGGACTAGTCGGGATACGCAGTATTTT	CASSQQLGTSRDTQYF	TRBV14	TRBJ2-3	.	TRBD2
TGCAGTGCCCGAAACCGGGACAGGGAAGCTTTCTTT	CSARNRDREAFF	TRBV20-1	TRBJ1-1	many	TRBD1
TGCGCCAGCAGCCGGACTAGCGGGAGGCGGGACAATGAGCAGTACTTC	CASSRTSGRRDNEQYF	TRBV4-1	TRBJ2-5	.	TRBD2